The present T cell receptor beta chain was sequenced within a study of blood T cell repertoires in COVID-19. Study-wide background: The cDNA or gDNA used as material had been derived from T cells, B-cell-depleted T cells, or PBMCs.

The study recruited exposed participants who had met a COVID-19 case within 2 weeks before entry. In its sample, this clone was seen once. Using immunoSEQ multiplex PCR, the repertoire was profiled, and TCRdb retains in-frame clones only, with some absent. The sample holds 430,000 or so clones; nearly 90% are singletons and the top ten take about 1.5%. With V trimmed by 3 bases and J by 6 bases, 9 bases remained unmatched. This CDR3 spans 17 amino acids. Looked up from germline, CDR1 is SGDLS and CDR2 is YYNGEE. The chain recombines TRBV9 with TRBJ2-3, with 14 bases matching TRBD2. The sequence was obtained from a woman in her late teens or twenties who had been exposed to COVID-19. Specimen: PBMCs or T cells enriched from blood (not recorded which). The CDR3 coding sequence is TGTGCCAGCAGCGCCCCGACTAGCGGGGGGGCCGGGGATACGCAGTATTTT. Its protein product is CASSAPTSGGAGDTQYF.